The T cell receptor beta chain described here comes from a study of blood T cell repertoires in COVID-19. In the study overall: Some COVID-19 samples were acute and others convalescent; all came from the United States, Italy and Spain.

This CDR3 has 13 amino acids. CDR1 is SGDLS, CDR2 YYNGEE, per germline. Trimming stripped 3 bases from V and 5 bases from J, with 11 bases between. The protocol was immunoSEQ multiplex PCR, while the TCRdb copy is restricted to in-frame clones and leaves out a portion. The sample lists roughly 150,000 clones, 89% seen once, with about 2.8% in the top ten. Sequenced input: peripheral blood. This clonotype was sampled from a man aged 55 to 70 with acute or convalescent COVID-19. The chain is built from TRBV9 and TRBJ1-1; D unclear. CDR3 DNA: TGTGCCAGCAGCGGAGAGGCGGGGACTGAAGCTTTCTTT. Its translation: CASSGEAGTEAFF. Together with reference TRBV9 and TRBJ1-1, the CDR3 gives the full variable domain: DSGVTQTPKHLITATGQRVTLRCSPRSGDLSVYWYQQSLDQGLQFLIQYYNGEERAKGNILERFSAQQFPDLHSELNLSSLELGDSALYFCASSGEAGTEAFFGQGTRLTVV.